This TCR beta chain was obtained from a study of shared clonotypes between healthy human individuals. With respect to this clone: What it binds is not known.

Naivety among CD8 cells was defined by CD45RO negativity and positive CCR7 selection, thereby excluding terminally differentiated effector memory CD45RA+ cells. The study ran the assay at deep level. Assay: immunoSEQ multiplex PCR; the TCRdb copy retains only in-frame clones and omits some. The sample includes about 2 million clones, about 94% seen only once; the top ten take under 1.5%. Study results and limitations: Non-shared clonotypes had lower generation probabilities than those shared by all four donors.

CDR1 is SGHAT and CDR2 is FQNNGV in the germline V gene. V was shortened by 5 bases and J by 3 bases, with 14 bases between the two germline ends. There are 14 residues in the CDR3. This rearrangement joins TRBV11-2 to TRBJ2-7; a weak D match, TRBD2 (6 bases). The sequence derives from a man in his late teens or twenties in good health. The specimen was naive CD8+ T cells sorted from blood. This CDR3 is CASSPAEGGYEQYF. CDR3 nucleotides: TGTGCCAGCAGCCCGGCGGAGGGCGGCTACGAGCAGTACTTC.